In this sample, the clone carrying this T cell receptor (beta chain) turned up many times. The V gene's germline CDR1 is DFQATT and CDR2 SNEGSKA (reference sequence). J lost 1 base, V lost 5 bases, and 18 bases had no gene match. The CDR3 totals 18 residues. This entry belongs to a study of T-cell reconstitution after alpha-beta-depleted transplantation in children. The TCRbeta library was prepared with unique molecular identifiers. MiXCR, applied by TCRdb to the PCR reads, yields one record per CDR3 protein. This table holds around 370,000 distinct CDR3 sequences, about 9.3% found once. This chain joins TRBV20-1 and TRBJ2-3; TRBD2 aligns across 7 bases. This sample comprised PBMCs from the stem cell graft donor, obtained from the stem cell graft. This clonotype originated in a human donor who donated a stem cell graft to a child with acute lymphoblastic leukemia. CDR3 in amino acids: CSAEPVGGRRLGTDTQYF. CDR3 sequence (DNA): TGCAGTGCTGAACCGGTGGGCGGGAGAAGATTAGGCACAGATACGCAGTATTTT.